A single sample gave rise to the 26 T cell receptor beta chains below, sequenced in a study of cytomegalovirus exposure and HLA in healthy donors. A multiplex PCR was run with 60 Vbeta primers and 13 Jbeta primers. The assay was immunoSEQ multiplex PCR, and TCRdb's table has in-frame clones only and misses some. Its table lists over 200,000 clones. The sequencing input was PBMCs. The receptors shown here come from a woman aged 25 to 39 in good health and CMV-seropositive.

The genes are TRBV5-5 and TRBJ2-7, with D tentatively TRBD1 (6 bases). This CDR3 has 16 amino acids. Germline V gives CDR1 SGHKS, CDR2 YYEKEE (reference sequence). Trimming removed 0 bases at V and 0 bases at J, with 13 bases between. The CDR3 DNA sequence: TGTGCCAGCAGCTTGGGAGGACAGCCGAGCTCCTACGAGCAGTACTTC. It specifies CASSLGGQPSSYEQYF.

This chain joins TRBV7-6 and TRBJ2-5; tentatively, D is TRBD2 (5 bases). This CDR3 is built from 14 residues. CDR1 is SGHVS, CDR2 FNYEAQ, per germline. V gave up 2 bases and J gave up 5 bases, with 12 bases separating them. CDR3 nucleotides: TGTGCCAGCAGCTTATTGGCCCGCGGGGAGACCCAGTACTTC. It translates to CASSLLARGETQYF.

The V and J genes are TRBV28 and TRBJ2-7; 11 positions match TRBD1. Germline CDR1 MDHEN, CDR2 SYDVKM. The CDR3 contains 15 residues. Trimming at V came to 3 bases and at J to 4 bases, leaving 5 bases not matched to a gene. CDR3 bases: TGTGCCAGCAGTTTGGTCGGACAGGGGGCATACGAGCAGTACTTC. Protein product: CASSLVGQGAYEQYF.

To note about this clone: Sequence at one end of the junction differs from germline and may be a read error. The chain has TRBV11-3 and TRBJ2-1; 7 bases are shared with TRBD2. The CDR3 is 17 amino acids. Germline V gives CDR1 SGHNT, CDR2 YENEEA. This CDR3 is CTSSPSGWGGSYNEQFF. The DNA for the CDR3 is TGTACCAGCAGCCCGAGTGGGTGGGGGGGCTCCTACAATGAGCAGTTCTTC.

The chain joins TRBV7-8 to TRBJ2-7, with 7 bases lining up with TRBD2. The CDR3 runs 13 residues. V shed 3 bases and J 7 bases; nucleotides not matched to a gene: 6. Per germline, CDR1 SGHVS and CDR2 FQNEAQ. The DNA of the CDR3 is TGTGCCAGCAGCTTGGGACCAGCGGGGGAGCAGTACTTC. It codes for CASSLGPAGEQYF. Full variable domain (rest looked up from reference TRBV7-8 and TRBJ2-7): GAGVSQSPRYKVAKRGQDVALRCDPISGHVSLFWYQQALGQGPEFLTYFQNEAQLDKSGLPSDRFFAERPEGSVSTLKIQRTQQEDSAVYLCASSLGPAGEQYFGPGTRLTVT.

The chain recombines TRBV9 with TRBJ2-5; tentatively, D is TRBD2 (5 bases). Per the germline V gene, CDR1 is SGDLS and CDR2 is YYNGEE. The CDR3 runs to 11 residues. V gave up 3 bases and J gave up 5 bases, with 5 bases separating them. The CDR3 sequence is CASSGGETQYF. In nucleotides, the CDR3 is TGTGCCAGCAGCGGAGGGGAGACCCAGTACTTC.

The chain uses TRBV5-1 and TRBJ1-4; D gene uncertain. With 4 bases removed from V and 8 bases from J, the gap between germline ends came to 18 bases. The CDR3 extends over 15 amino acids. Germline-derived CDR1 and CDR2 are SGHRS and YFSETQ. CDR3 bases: TGCGCCAGCAGCCCACAACCCGGGAAGGTCGAAAAACTGTTTTTT. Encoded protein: CASSPQPGKVEKLFF.

CDR3 sequence: CASNQQGSSNQPQHF. In nucleotides, the CDR3 is TGTGCCAGCAACCAACAGGGTTCTAGCAATCAGCCCCAGCATTTT. J is TRBJ1-5 and V is TRBV2; D may be TRBD1 (6 bases). Germline CDR1 and CDR2: SNHLY and FYNNEI. There are 15 residues in the CDR3. Trimming stripped 7 bases from V and 0 bases from J, with 13 bases between. Looking up the rest from reference TRBV2 and TRBJ1-5 gives the full variable domain: EPEVTQTPSHQVTQMGQEVILRCVPISNHLYFYWYRQILGQKVEFLVSFYNNEISEKSEIFDDQFSVERPDGSNFTLKIRSTKLEDSAMYFCASNQQGSSNQPQHFGDGTRLSIL.

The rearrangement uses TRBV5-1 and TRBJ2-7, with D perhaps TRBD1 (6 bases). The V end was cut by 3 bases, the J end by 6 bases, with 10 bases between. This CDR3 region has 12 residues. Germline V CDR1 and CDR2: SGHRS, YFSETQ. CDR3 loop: CASSSGQIEQYF. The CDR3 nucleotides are TGCGCCAGCAGCTCCGGACAGATCGAGCAGTACTTC.

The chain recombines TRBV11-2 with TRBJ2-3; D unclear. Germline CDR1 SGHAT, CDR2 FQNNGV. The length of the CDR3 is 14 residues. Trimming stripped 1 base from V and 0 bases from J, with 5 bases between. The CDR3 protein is CASSLVTSTDTQYF. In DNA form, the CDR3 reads TGTGCCAGCAGCTTAGTAACTAGCACAGATACGCAGTATTTT.

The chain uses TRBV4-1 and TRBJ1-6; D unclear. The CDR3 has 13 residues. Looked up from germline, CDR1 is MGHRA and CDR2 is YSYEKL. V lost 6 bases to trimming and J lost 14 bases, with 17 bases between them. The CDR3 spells CASSTLQRSTLHF. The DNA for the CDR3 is TGCGCCAGCAGTACGCTTCAGCGGTCTACCCTCCACTTT.

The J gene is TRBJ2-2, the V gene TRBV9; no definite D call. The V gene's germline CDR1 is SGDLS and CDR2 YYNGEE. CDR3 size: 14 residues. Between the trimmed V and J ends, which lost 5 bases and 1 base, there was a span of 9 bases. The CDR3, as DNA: TGTGCCAGCAGTCCGACGGGGAACACCGGGGAGCTGTTTTTT. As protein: CASSPTGNTGELFF. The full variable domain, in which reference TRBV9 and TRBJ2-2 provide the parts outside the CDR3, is DSGVTQTPKHLITATGQRVTLRCSPRSGDLSVYWYQQSLDQGLQFLIQYYNGEERAKGNILERFSAQQFPDLHSELNLSSLELGDSALYFCASSPTGNTGELFFGEGSRLTVL.

The CDR3 here is CASSESVAGGEQYF. The CDR3 DNA reads TGTGCCAGCAGTGAATCAGTAGCGGGGGGCGAGCAGTACTTC. The chain combines TRBV6-1 with TRBJ2-5; the match to TRBD2 covers 10 bases. The end of the DNA aligns better with TRBJ2-7, so the J call may be wrong. Germline loops: CDR1 MNHNS, CDR2 SASEGT. CDR3 size: 14 residues.

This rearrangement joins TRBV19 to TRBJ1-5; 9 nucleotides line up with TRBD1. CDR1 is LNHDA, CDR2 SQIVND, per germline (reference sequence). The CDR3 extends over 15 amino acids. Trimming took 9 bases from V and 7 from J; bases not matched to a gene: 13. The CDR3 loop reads CASLTPGQGGQPQHF. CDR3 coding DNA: TGTGCCAGCTTAACTCCGGGACAGGGAGGCCAGCCCCAGCATTTT. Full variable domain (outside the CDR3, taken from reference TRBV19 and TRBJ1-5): DGGITQSPKYLFRKEGQNVTLSCEQNLNHDAMYWYRQDPGQGLRLIYYSQIVNDFQKGDIAEGYSVSREKKESFPLTVTSAQKNPTAFYLCASLTPGQGGQPQHFGDGTRLSIL.

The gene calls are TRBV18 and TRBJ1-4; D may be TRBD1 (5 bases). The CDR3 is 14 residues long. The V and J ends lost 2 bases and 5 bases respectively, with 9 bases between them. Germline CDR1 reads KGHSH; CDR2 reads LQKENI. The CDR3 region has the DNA TGTGCCAGCTCACCAGACAGTAAAAATGAAAAACTGTTTTTT. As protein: CASSPDSKNEKLFF.

The CDR3 reads CASSLRTGGNTEAFF. The CDR3 bases are TGTGCCAGCAGCCTCCGGACAGGGGGTAACACTGAAGCTTTCTTT. The rearrangement links TRBV9 to TRBJ1-1, with 10 bases identical to TRBD1. The V and J ends lost 4 bases and 2 bases, in that order; junction bases with no gene match: 5. The V gene's germline CDR1 is SGDLS and CDR2 YYNGEE. The CDR3 has 15 amino acids.

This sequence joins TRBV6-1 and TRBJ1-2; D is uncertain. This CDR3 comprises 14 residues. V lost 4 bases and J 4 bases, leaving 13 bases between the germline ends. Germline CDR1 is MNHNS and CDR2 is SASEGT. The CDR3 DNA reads TGTGCCAGCAGTGCATCGTACCGGGTCTATGGCTACACCTTC. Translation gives CASSASYRVYGYTF.

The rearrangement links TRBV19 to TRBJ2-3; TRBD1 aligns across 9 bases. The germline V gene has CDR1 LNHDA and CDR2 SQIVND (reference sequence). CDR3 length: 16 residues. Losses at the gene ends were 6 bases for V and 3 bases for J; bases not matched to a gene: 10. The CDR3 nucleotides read TGTGCCAGTAGGAGGACCGGGACAGGGAGTACAGATACGCAGTATTTT. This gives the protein CASRRTGTGSTDTQYF.

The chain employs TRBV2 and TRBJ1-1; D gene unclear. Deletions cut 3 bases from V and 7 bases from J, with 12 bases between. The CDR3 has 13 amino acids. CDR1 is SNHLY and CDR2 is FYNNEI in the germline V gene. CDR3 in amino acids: CASSDGRFGEAFF. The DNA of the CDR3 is TGTGCCAGCAGTGATGGCAGGTTTGGTGAAGCTTTCTTT.

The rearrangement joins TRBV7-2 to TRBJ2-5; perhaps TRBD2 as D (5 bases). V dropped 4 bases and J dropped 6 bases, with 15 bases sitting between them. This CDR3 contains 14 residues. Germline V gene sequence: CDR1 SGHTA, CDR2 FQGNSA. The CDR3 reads CASSSCSSTQTQYF. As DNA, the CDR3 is TGTGCCAGCAGCTCGTGTTCTAGCACGCAGACCCAGTACTTC.

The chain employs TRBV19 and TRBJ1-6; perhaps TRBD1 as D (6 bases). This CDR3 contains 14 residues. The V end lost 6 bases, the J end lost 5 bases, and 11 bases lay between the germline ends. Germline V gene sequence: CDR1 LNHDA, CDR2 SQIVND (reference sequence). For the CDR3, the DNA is TGTGCCAGTAGCCGACAGGAAAATAATTCACCCCTCCACTTT. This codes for CASSRQENNSPLHF.

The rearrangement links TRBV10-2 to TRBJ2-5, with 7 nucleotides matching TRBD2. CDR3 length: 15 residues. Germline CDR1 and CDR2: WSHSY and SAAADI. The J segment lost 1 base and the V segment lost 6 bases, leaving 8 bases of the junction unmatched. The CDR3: CASSGAGAGQETQYF. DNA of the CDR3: TGCGCCAGCAGCGGGGCGGGAGCTGGCCAAGAGACCCAGTACTTC.

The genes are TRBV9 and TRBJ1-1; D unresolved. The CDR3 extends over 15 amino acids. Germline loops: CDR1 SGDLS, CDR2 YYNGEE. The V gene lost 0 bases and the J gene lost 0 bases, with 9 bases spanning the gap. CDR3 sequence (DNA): TGTGCCAGCAGCGTAGCTCAGGAAATGAACACTGAAGCTTTCTTT. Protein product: CASSVAQEMNTEAFF.

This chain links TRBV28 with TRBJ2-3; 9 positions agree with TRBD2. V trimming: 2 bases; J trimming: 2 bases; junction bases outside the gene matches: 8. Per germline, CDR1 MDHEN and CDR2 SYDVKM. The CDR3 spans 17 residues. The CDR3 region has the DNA TGTGCCAGCAGTTTAGCGGCTAGCGGGGAGTTCACAGATACGCAGTATTTT. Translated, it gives CASSLAASGEFTDTQYF.

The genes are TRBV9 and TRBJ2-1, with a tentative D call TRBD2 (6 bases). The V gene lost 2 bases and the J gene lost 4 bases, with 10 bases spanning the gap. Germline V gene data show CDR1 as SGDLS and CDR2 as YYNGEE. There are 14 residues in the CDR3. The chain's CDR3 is CASSVSGLYNEQFF. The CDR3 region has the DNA TGTGCCAGCAGCGTTAGCGGACTGTACAATGAGCAGTTCTTC.

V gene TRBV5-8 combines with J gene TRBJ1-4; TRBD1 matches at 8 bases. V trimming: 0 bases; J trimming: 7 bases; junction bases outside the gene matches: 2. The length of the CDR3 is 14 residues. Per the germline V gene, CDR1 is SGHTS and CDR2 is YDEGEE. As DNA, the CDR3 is TGTGCCAGCAGCTTGGGACAGGGGAGTGAAAAACTGTTTTTT. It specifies CASSLGQGSEKLFF.